This TCR beta chain was obtained from a study of blood T cell repertoires in COVID-19. Study overall: Samples came from the United States, Italy and Spain, spanning acute and convalescent COVID-19.

Germline lookup yields CDR1 MGHRA and CDR2 YSYEKL. The CDR3 length is 15 residues. V shed 0 bases and J shed 2 bases, with 10 bases lying between them. As originally analysed: From reference gene primer amplification, estimates of nucleated cell counts were derived. The assay was immunoSEQ multiplex PCR, and TCRdb's table has in-frame clones only and misses some. The V and J calls and clone size were taken over from that table, and D and trimming were inferred from the DNA. The sample has around 300,000 clones, 88% seen once. Seattle enrolled patients during active infection and tracked them longitudinally.

The source material was peripheral blood. The origin of this receptor is a woman aged 30 to 39 with COVID-19, enrolled during active disease. The chain joins TRBV4-1 to TRBJ1-2; D remains unclear. The CDR3 sequence is CASSQDRRENYGYTF. The CDR3 nucleotides read TGCGCCAGCAGCCAAGATAGGCGGGAAAACTATGGCTACACCTTC.